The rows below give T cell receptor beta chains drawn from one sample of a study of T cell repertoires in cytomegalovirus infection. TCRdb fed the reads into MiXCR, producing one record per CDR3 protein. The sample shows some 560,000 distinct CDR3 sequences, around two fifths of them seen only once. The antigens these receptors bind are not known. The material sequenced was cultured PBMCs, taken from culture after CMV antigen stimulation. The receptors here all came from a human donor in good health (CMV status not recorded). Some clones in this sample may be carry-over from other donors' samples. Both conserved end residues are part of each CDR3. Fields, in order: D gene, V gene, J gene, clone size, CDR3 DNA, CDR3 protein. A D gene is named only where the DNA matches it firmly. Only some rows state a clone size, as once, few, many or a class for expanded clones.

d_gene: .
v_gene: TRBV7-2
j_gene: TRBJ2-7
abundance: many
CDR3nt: TGTGCCAGCAGCTCTGCACCGGGACCCTACGAGCAGTACTTC
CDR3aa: CASSSAPGPYEQYF

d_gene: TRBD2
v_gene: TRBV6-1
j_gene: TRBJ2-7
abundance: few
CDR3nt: TGTGCCAGCAGTCTAAACCGCGTAGGACTAGTAGGCTACGAGCAGTACTTC
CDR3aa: CASSLNRVGLVGYEQYF

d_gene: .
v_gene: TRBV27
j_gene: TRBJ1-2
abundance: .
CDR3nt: TGTGCCAGCAGCCGGCTTAGGGGTCGCGGCTACACCTTC
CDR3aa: CASSRLRGRGYTF

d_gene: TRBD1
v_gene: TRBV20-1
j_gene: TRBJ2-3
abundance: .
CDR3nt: TGCAGTGCCCGGACAGGGAGGACAGATACGCAGTATTTT
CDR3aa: CSARTGRTDTQYF

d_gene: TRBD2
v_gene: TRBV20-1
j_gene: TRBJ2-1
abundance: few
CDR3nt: TGCAGTGCACCGGGACTAGCGGGAGTAAACCATGAGCAGTTCTTC
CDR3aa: CSAPGLAGVNHEQFF

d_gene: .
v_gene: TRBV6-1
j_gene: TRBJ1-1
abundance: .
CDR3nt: TGTGCCAGCCTGAAGGGGACCTATGAAGCTTTCTTT
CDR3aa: CASLKGTYEAFF

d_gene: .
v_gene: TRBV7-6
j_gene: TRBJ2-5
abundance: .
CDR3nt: TGTGCCAGCAGCTTAGTTCCCAGGCGGACAAGGAATACTCACCAAGAGACCCAGTACTTC
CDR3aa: CASSLVPRRTRNTHQETQYF

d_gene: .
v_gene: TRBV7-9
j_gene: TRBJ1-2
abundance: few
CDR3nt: TGTGCCAGCAGCCCAAACTCCAGAGGATTTTATGGCTACACCTTC
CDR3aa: CASSPNSRGFYGYTF

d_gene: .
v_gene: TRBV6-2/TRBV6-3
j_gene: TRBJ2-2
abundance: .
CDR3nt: TGTGCCAGCAGACGACCAGGGAACACCGGGGAGCTGTTTTTT
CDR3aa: CASRRPGNTGELFF

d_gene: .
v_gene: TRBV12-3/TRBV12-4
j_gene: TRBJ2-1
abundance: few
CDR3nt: TGTGCCAGCAGTGCCCGGGCTAAGAATGAGCAGTTCTTC
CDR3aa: CASSARAKNEQFF

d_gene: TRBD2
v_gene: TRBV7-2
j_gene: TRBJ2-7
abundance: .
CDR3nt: TGTGCCAGCAGCTTAACTGGACTAGCCTCCTACGAGCAGTACTTC
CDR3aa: CASSLTGLASYEQYF

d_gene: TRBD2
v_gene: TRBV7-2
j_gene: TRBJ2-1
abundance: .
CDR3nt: TGTGCCAACATTGGACTAGCGGGAGGGGGTGAGCAGTTCTTC
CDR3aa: CANIGLAGGGEQFF

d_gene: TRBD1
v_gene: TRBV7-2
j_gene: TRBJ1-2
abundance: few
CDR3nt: TGTGCCAGCAGCTTCGTGCAGGGGGATGGCTACACCTTC
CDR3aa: CASSFVQGDGYTF

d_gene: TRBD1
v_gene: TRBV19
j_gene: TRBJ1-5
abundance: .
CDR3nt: TGTGCCAGTAGTCCCGGGACAGGGAAGGATCAGCCCCAGCATTTT
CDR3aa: CASSPGTGKDQPQHF

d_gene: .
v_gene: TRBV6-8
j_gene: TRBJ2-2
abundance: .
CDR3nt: TGTGCCAGCAGTTCTGAGACAGGGAAAACGGGGGGGACCGGGGAGCTGTTTTTT
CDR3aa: CASSSETGKTGGTGELFF

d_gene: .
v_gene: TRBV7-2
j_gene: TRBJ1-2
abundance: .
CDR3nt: TGTGCCAGCAGCTTGGGCCTATTAAACTATGGCTACACCTTC
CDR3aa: CASSLGLLNYGYTF

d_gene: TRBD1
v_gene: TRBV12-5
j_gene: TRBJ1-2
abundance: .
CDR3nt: TGTGCTAGTGGTTTGAACAGGGGAGCCCGCTATGGCTACACCTTC
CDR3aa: CASGLNRGARYGYTF

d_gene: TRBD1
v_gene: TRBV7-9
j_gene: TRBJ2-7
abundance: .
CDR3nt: TGTGCCAGCAGCTTAGCCAGGGGGATCTACGAGCAGTACTTC
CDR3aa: CASSLARGIYEQYF

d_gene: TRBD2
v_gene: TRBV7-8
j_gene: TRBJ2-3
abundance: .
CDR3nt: TGTGCCAGCAGCTCTATAGGCGGGGGGGGGTCGCGCACAGATACGCAGTATTTT
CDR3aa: CASSSIGGGGSRTDTQYF

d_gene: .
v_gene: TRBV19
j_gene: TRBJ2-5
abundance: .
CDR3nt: TGTGCCAGTAGTATAGATCTTTTATGGTCGGGGACCCAGTACTTC
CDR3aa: CASSIDLLWSGTQYF

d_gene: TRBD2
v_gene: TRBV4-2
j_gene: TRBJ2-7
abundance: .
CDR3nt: TGTGCCAGCAGCCTACAAGAGGATCTCCTCGGGGGGGAGCAGTACTTC
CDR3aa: CASSLQEDLLGGEQYF

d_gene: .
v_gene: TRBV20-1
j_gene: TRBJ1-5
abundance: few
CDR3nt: TGCAAAGCTAGATACAGGCTAGGGGAGCCCCAGCATTTT
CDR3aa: CKARYRLGEPQHF

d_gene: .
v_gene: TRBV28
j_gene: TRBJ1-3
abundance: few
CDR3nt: TGTGCCAGCAGTTTTGGGGGATCCTCTGGAAACACCATATATTTT
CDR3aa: CASSFGGSSGNTIYF

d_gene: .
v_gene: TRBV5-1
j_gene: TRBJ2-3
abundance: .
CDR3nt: TGCGCCAGCAGCACGGAGCCAGTAAGCACAGATACGCAGTATTTT
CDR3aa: CASSTEPVSTDTQYF

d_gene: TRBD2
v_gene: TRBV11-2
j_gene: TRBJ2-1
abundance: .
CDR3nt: TGTGCCAGCAGCTCCGACAGGGTACTAGCGGGAGCGAGGGGAAAGCAGTTCTTC
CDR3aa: CASSSDRVLAGARGKQFF

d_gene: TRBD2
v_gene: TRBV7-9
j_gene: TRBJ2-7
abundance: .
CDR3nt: TGTGCCAGCAGCCAGGGACTAGCGGGGGGGGCCTTCTACGAGCAGTACTTC
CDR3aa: CASSQGLAGGAFYEQYF

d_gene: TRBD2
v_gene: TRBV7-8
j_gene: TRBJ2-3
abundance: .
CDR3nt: TGTGCCAGCAGCTACCCTGGGAGGGTAGATCGAACAGATACGCAGTATTTT
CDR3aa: CASSYPGRVDRTDTQYF

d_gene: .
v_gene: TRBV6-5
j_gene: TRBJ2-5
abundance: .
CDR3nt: TGTGCCAGCAGTTATGATTCGGGTCCCCGCGAGACCCAGTACTTC
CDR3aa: CASSYDSGPRETQYF

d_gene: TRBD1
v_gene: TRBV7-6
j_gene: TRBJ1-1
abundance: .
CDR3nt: TGTGCCAGCAGCCGACCGGGACAGGGGGTGAACACTGAAGCTTTCTTT
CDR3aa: CASSRPGQGVNTEAFF

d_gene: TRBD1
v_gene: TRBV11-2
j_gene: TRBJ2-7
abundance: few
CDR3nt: TGTGCCAGCAGCTTCATGGACAGGGCCGACGAGCAGTACTTC
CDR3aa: CASSFMDRADEQYF

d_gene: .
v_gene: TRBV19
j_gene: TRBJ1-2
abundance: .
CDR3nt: TGTGCCAGTAGTATTGGGAGACTTGGCTACACCTTC
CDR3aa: CASSIGRLGYTF

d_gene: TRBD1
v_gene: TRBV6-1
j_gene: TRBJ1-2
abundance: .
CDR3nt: TGTGCCAGCACCACACGGGACAGTTCCCTTGTCGGCTACACCTTC
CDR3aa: CASTTRDSSLVGYTF

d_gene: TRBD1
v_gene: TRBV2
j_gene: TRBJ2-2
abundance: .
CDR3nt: TGTGCCAGCAGAAAGGGACAGGGGTTCGGGGAGCTGTTTTTT
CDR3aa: CASRKGQGFGELFF

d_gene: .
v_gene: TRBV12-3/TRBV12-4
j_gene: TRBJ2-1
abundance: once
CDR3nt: TGTGCCAGCAGTTTCGGAGCGAATAACAATGAGCAGTTCTTC
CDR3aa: CASSFGANNNEQFF

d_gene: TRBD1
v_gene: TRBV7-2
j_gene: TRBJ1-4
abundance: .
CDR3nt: TGTGCCAGCAGCTTTAGGGGGAGGGACAGGGGGGAAGAAAAACTGTTTTTT
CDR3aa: CASSFRGRDRGEEKLFF

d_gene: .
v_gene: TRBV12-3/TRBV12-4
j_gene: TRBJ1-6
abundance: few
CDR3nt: TGTGCCAGCAGGGGAGCTTATAATTCACCCCTCCACTTT
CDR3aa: CASRGAYNSPLHF

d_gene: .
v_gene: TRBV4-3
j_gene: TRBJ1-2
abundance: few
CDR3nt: TGCGCCAGCAGCCAAGTTGGGGGATCGTGGGACGGCTACACCTTC
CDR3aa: CASSQVGGSWDGYTF

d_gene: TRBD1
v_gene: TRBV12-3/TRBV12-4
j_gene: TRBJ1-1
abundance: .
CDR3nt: TGTGCCAGCAGCCAGGGACAGGGGGTGAACACTGAAGCTTTCTTT
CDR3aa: CASSQGQGVNTEAFF

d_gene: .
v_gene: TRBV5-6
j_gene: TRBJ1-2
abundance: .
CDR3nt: TGTGCCAGCAGCCAGCTTACAGGTTACTATGGCTACACCTTC
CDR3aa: CASSQLTGYYGYTF